These T cell receptor beta chains were read from a single sample in a study of regulatory T cells in long-lasting Graves disease. MiXCR, run by TCRdb on the multiplex PCR reads, gives a single entry per CDR3 protein. This sample has 500,000 or so distinct CDR3 sequences, with roughly 15% found just once. This sample also appeared in a second study, on T cells in Graves' hyperthyroidism and ophthalmopathy.

Sequenced material: peripheral blood mononuclear cells (PBMCs), taken at new diagnosis, from a patient treated with antithyroid drugs. Every receptor here comes from a woman aged 35-65 years with Graves disease. The CDR3 runs from the conserved cysteine through the conserved F or W. Fields, in order: D gene, CDR3 length, J gene, clone size, V gene, CDR3 protein, CDR3 DNA. A D gene is named only where the DNA matches it firmly. A clone size is listed for some rows: how often the clone was seen (once, few, many), or a class if it is expanded.

- 14 TRBJ1-2 - TRBV7-9 CASSPGGGPYGYTF TGTGCCAGCAGCCCGGGGGGGGGGCCTTATGGCTACACCTTC
- 12 TRBJ2-7 - TRBV29-1 CSVWGETYEQYF TGCAGCGTTTGGGGGGAAACCTACGAGCAGTACTTC
- 15 TRBJ1-4 few TRBV5-1 CASRSLRGSNEKLFF TGCGCCAGCAGATCTCTCCGGGGGTCTAATGAAAAACTGTTTTTT
- 11 TRBJ1-2 few TRBV29-1 CSVEEGGGYTF TGCAGCGTTGAAGAGGGGGGTGGCTACACCTTC
- 13 TRBJ1-2 many TRBV12-3/TRBV12-4 CASSPGTAYGYTF TGTGCCAGCAGTCCTGGGACGGCCTATGGCTACACCTTC
- 14 TRBJ1-3 many TRBV5-1 CASRDSSSGNTIYF TGCGCCAGCCGGGACTCAAGCTCTGGAAACACCATATATTTT
TRBD2 18 TRBJ2-4 - TRBV19 CASSIELAGAGAKNIQYF TGTGCCAGTAGTATAGAACTAGCGGGGGCGGGGGCCAAAAACATTCAGTACTTC
TRBD1 16 TRBJ2-2 - TRBV9 CASSTPGQGPTGELFF TGTGCCAGCAGCACCCCGGGACAGGGGCCCACCGGGGAGCTGTTTTTT
TRBD2 14 TRBJ2-7 many TRBV28 CASGPQRGLWEQYF TGTGCCAGCGGCCCCCAGCGGGGCCTGTGGGAGCAGTACTTC
TRBD1 15 TRBJ2-7 many TRBV13 CASSPGDRGPYEQYF TGTGCCAGCAGCCCAGGCGACAGGGGGCCCTACGAGCAGTACTTC
- 15 TRBJ2-7 - TRBV27 CASSLSWGRGYEQYF TGTGCCAGCAGTTTATCTTGGGGGAGAGGCTACGAGCAGTACTTC
- 17 TRBJ1-1 many TRBV6-2/TRBV6-3 CASSYSVDSGEGTEAFF TGTGCCAGCAGTTACTCGGTTGATTCGGGGGAGGGCACTGAAGCTTTCTTT
TRBD2 16 TRBJ2-5 many TRBV7-8 CASSSGLAGKQETQYF TGTGCCAGCAGCTCCGGACTAGCGGGGAAGCAAGAGACCCAGTACTTC
- 14 TRBJ2-2 many TRBV12-3/TRBV12-4 CASIYSSNTGELFF TGTGCCAGCATTTATTCATCGAACACCGGGGAGCTGTTTTTT
- 18 TRBJ1-1 many TRBV28 CASSLWRVSVEMNTEAFF TGTGCCAGCAGTTTATGGAGGGTTAGTGTGGAAATGAACACTGAAGCTTTCTTT
- 14 TRBJ2-7 many TRBV7-9 CASSLEGKNYEQYF TGTGCCAGCAGCTTAGAGGGCAAAAACTACGAGCAGTACTTC
- 14 TRBJ2-7 - TRBV12-3/TRBV12-4 CASSFPGRMHEQYF TGTGCCAGCAGTTTTCCGGGGCGAATGCACGAGCAGTACTTC
- 15 TRBJ2-3 many TRBV6-5 CASSFRGGGTDTQYF TGTGCCAGCAGTTTCAGGGGTGGGGGTACGGATACGCAGTATTTT
- 13 TRBJ2-1 many TRBV20-1 CSVSGQGRNEQFF TGCAGTGTTAGTGGGCAGGGGAGAAATGAGCAGTTCTTC
- 10 TRBJ1-2 many TRBV29-1 CSVEQYGYTF TGCAGCGTTGAACAGTATGGCTACACCTTC
- 14 TRBJ2-4 - TRBV10-3 CAISGTAQGGEQYF TGTGCCATCAGTGGGACAGCACAAGGCGGGGAGCAGTACTTC
TRBD2 16 TRBJ2-1 many TRBV7-6 CASSTEAGGSYNEQFF TGTGCCAGCAGCACCGAAGCGGGGGGATCCTACAATGAGCAGTTCTTC
TRBD1 16 TRBJ2-1 few TRBV25-1 CASSPTGGSFYNEQFF TGTGCCAGCAGCCCAACAGGGGGCTCCTTCTACAATGAGCAGTTCTTC
TRBD2 17 TRBJ2-7 - TRBV7-8 CASSLGTSGLALYEQYF TGTGCCAGCAGCCTTGGGACTAGCGGGTTAGCCCTCTACGAGCAGTACTTC
- 15 TRBJ1-5 many TRBV6-1 CASSESAGGNQPQHF TGTGCCAGCAGTGAAAGCGCGGGAGGCAATCAGCCCCAGCATTTT
TRBD1 13 TRBJ2-7 - TRBV20-1 CSATGQGLDEQYF TGCAGTGCTACGGGACAGGGTTTGGACGAGCAGTACTTC
- 15 TRBJ2-7 - TRBV7-3 CASSLTAASYYEQYF TGTGCCAGCAGCTTAACAGCGGCAAGCTACTACGAGCAGTACTTC
- 16 TRBJ1-1 many TRBV5-1 CASSLHRDPRGTEAFF TGCGCCAGCAGCTTACATCGGGACCCAAGAGGCACTGAAGCTTTCTTT
TRBD2 18 TRBJ2-5 - TRBV9 CASSVGFTSGGVQETQYF TGTGCCAGCAGCGTAGGTTTTACTAGCGGGGGGGTCCAAGAGACCCAGTACTTC
- 15 TRBJ1-1 many TRBV5-5 CASSPSGGTNTEAFF TGTGCCAGCAGCCCCTCCGGGGGCACGAACACTGAAGCTTTCTTT
TRBD2 16 TRBJ2-1 - TRBV5-1 CASSLAASGGANEQFF TGCGCCAGCAGCTTGGCGGCTAGCGGGGGGGCCAATGAGCAGTTCTTC
- 11 TRBJ2-3 many TRBV12-3/TRBV12-4 CASSFRDTQYF TGTGCCAGCAGTTTCAGGGATACGCAGTATTTT
- 14 TRBJ1-5 - TRBV6-2/TRBV6-3 CASRSGQDNQPQHF TGTGCCAGCAGATCGGGACAAGACAATCAGCCCCAGCATTTT
- 12 TRBJ1-2 - TRBV18 CASSRGADGYTF TGTGCCAGCTCACGGGGGGCTGATGGCTACACCTTC
- 19 TRBJ2-2 - TRBV6-4 CASSEPLNIRISNTGELFF TGTGCCAGCAGTGAACCACTTAATATCAGGATATCGAACACCGGGGAGCTGTTTTTT
TRBD2 16 TRBJ2-2 - TRBV6-2/TRBV6-3 CASSAGLAANTGELFF TGTGCCAGCAGTGCGGGACTAGCGGCGAACACCGGGGAGCTGTTTTTT
- 16 TRBJ2-5 many TRBV7-9 CASSFGTGPTIETQYF TGTGCCAGCAGCTTCGGTACAGGACCAACGATAGAGACCCAGTACTTC
TRBD1 14 TRBJ1-4 many TRBV5-1 CASSSDRVNEKLFF TGTGCCAGCAGCTCGGACAGGGTTAATGAAAAACTGTTTTTT
- 14 TRBJ2-1 many TRBV2 CASSDRGPSIEQFF TGTGCCAGCAGTGATAGAGGACCATCCATTGAGCAGTTCTTC
TRBD1 15 TRBJ1-2 few TRBV20-1 CSANPRDRVSDGYTF TGCAGTGCTAACCCCAGGGACAGGGTGTCTGATGGCTACACCTTC
TRBD2 14 TRBJ2-1 many TRBV12-3/TRBV12-4 CASSFRGGYNEQFF TGTGCCAGCAGTTTTCGGGGGGGATACAATGAGCAGTTCTTC
- 13 TRBJ2-3 - TRBV5-1 CASSLSSSRTQYF TGCGCCAGCAGCTTGAGTTCTAGCCGTACGCAGTATTTT
- 16 TRBJ2-5 - TRBV5-4 CASSLPRWGSRETQYF TGTGCCAGCAGCCTGCCCAGGTGGGGGTCCAGGGAGACCCAGTACTTC
- 13 TRBJ1-6 few TRBV27 CASSTVINSPLHF TGTGCCAGCAGTACAGTAATCAATTCACCCCTCCACTTT
- 17 TRBJ2-5 many TRBV11-1 CASSLALREGRGETQYF TGTGCCAGCAGCTTAGCGCTACGAGAAGGGAGAGGAGAGACCCAGTACTTC
TRBD1 16 TRBJ1-2 - TRBV19 CASSTLWTGLGYGYTF TGTGCCAGTAGTACTTTATGGACAGGGCTCGGCTATGGCTACACCTTC
- 14 TRBJ1-5 few TRBV30 CAWSPSYSNQPQHF TGTGCCTGGAGTCCCTCCTATAGCAATCAGCCCCAGCATTTT
- 13 TRBJ1-5 many TRBV6-5 CASSYQGGQPQHF TGTGCCAGCAGTTATCAGGGAGGTCAGCCCCAGCATTTT